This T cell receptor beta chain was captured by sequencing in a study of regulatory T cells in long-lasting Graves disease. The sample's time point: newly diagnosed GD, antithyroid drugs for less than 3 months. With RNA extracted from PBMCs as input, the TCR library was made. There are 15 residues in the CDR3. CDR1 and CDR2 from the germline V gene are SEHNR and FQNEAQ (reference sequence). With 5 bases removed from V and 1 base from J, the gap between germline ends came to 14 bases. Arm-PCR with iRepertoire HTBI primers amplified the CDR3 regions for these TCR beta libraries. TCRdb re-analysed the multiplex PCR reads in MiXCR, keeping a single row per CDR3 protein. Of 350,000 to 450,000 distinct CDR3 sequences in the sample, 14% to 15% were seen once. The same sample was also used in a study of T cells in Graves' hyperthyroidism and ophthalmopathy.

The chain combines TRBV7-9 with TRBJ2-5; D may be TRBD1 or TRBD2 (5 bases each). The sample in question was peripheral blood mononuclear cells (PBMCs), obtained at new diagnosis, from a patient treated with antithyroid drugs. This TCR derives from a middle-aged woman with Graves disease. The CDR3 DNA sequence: TGTGCCAGCAGCAATGACTTTGGGACCCAAGAGACCCAGTACTTC. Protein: CASSNDFGTQETQYF.